This TCR beta chain was captured by sequencing in a study of blood T cells in healthy people across ages. The amount of total RNA extracted per sample was at least 6 micrograms. General study results and limits: The diversity estimates, figures obtained from one million T cells, were considered underestimates. There was a strong correlation between TCR beta diversity and naive T cell percentage.

The second PCR ran about 6 to 12 cycles with a sample-barcoded 5' primer and J-beta primers. Each CDR3 protein gets one entry after TCRdb re-called the 5' RACE reads with MiXCR. This sample yields 700,000 to 950,000 distinct CDR3 sequences, of which roughly 44% are seen a single time; approximately 22% belongs to the top ten. As concerns this clonotype: Its cognate antigen is unknown.

The specimen was blood. This TCR was sampled from a woman aged 60-70 years in good health.

In DNA, the CDR3 is TGTGCCAGCAGTGATGCGGGGGGCTCCTACGAGCAGTACTTC. Translating it yields CASSDAGGSYEQYF. The V and J genes are TRBV2 and TRBJ2-7; 8 nucleotides match TRBD2. The junction had 1 base not matched to a gene; V was cut back by 3 bases and J by 0 bases. The CDR3 is made up of 14 amino acids. The germline V gene encodes CDR1 SNHLY and CDR2 FYNNEI.